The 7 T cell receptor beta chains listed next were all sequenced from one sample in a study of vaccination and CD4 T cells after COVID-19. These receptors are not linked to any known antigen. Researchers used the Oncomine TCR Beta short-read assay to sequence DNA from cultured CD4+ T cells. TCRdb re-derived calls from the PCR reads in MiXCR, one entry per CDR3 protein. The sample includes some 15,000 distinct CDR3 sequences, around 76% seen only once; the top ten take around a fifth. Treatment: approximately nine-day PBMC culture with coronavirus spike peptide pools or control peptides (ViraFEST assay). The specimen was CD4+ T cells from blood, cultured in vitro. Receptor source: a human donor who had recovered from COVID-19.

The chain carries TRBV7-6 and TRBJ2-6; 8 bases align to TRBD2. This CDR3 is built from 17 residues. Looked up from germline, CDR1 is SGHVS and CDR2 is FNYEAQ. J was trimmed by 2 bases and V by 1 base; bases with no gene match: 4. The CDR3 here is CASSLVSGRTGANVLTF. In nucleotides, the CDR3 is TGTGCCAGCAGCTTAGTGAGCGGGAGAACTGGGGCCAACGTCCTGACTTTC.

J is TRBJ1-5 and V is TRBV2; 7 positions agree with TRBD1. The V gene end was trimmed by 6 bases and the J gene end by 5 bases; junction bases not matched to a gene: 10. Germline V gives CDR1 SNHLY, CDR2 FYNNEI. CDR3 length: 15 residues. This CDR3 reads CASSPTGSGYQPQHF. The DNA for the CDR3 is TGTGCCAGCAGCCCGACAGGGTCGGGGTATCAGCCCCAGCATTTT.

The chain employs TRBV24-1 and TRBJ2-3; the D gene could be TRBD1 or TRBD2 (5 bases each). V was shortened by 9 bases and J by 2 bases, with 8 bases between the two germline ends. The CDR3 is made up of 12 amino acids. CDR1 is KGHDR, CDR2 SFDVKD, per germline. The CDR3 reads CATGTPTDTQYF. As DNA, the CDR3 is TGTGCCACCGGGACCCCCACAGATACGCAGTATTTT.

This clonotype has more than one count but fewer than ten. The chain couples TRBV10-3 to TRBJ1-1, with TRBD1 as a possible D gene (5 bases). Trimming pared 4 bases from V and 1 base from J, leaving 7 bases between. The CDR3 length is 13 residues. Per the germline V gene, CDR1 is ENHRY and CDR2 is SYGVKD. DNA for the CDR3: TGTGCCATCAGTGGACAGCAGAACACTGAAGCTTTCTTT. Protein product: CAISGQQNTEAFF.

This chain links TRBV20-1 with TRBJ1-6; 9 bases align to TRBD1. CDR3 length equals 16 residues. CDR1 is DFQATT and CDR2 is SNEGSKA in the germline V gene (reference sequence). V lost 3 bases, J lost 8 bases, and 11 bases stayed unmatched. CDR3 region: CSARVVGQGLDSPLHF. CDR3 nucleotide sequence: TGCAGTGCTAGGGTGGTCGGACAGGGGTTGGATTCACCCCTCCACTTT.

CDR3 nucleotide sequence: TGCGCCAGCAGCCAGGGGAGGGCGGGGCCAGATACGCAGTATTTT. The encoded protein is CASSQGRAGPDTQYF. The chain joins TRBV4-1 to TRBJ2-3; 7 bases fit TRBD2. The CDR3 runs 15 residues. Per the germline V gene, CDR1 is MGHRA and CDR2 is YSYEKL. V lost 3 bases, J lost 4 bases, and 7 bases stayed unmatched.

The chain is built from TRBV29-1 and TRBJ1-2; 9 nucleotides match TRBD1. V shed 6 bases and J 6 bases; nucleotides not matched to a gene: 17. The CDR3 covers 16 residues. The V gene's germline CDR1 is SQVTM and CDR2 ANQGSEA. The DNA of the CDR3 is TGCAGCGTAGATTTCACAGGGGGCGGGCGGCTGAATGGCTACACCTTC. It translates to CSVDFTGGGRLNGYTF.